The text below deals with one T cell receptor (beta chain). CDR3 size: 12 residues. Germline V gene data show CDR1 as SGDLS and CDR2 as YYNGEE. J gave up 7 bases and V 5 bases, and 5 bases lay outside the gene matches. The data derive from a study of blood T cell repertoires in COVID-19. The overall study: From the United States, Italy and Spain came samples of acute and convalescent COVID-19. Sources were T cells, B-cell-depleted T cells, or PBMCs; the material itself was cDNA or gDNA.

The method was immunoSEQ multiplex PCR; TCRdb's version includes in-frame clones alone and lacks a portion of them. The sample shows 300,000 to 450,000 clones, around 90% of them seen only once. The sequenced sample consisted of peripheral blood. The TCR sequence derives from a human donor in a cohort sampled during active COVID-19. J is TRBJ1-2 and V is TRBV9; 7 positions match TRBD1. The CDR3 region is CASSTGESGYTF. The CDR3 coding sequence is TGTGCCAGCAGTACAGGGGAGTCTGGCTACACCTTC. Full variable domain (missing parts from reference TRBV9 and TRBJ1-2): DSGVTQTPKHLITATGQRVTLRCSPRSGDLSVYWYQQSLDQGLQFLIQYYNGEERAKGNILERFSAQQFPDLHSELNLSSLELGDSALYFCASSTGESGYTFGSGTRLTVV.